These 32 T cell receptor beta chains share one sample of origin, sequenced in a study of beta chain features in type 1 diabetes. Expressed TCRB transcripts got sequenced, as all isolated RNA was reverse transcribed. Clones were read by immunoSEQ multiplex PCR, and TCRdb kept only the in-frame ones, dropping some. Among about 450,000 clones listed, around 10% were seen once. The sample taken for sequencing was naive CD4+ T cells from blood. These receptors originate from a woman between 18 and 29 years old in good health.

CDR3: CSVWRGTSTDTQYF. In DNA form, the CDR3 reads TGCAGCGTATGGAGGGGGACTAGCACAGATACGCAGTATTTT. This chain links TRBV29-1 with TRBJ2-3, with D perhaps matching TRBD1 or TRBD2 (6 bases each). V was shortened by 6 bases and J by 0 bases, with 13 bases between the two germline ends. CDR3 size: 14 residues. The germline V gene encodes CDR1 SQVTM and CDR2 ANQGSEA.

V and J are TRBV30 and TRBJ1-4; D possibly corresponds to TRBD1 (6 bases). Germline loops: CDR1 GTSNPN, CDR2 SVGIG (reference sequence). The CDR3 is made up of 13 amino acids. The ends were cut back, 0 bases at V and 13 bases at J, with 15 bases in the middle. The CDR3 DNA sequence: TGTGCCTGGAGTGTACTTTCAACAGGGTTACTGTTTTTT. Its protein is CAWSVLSTGLLFF.

The chain is built from TRBV5-4 and TRBJ2-1; D could derive from TRBD1 or TRBD2 (5 bases each). Trimming took 0 bases from V and 8 from J, leaving 9 bases between them. CDR3 length: 13 residues. CDR1 SGHNT and CDR2 YYREEE come from the germline V gene (reference sequence). The CDR3 reads CASSLVRGDEQFF. In DNA form, the CDR3 reads TGTGCCAGCAGCTTGGTTAGGGGAGATGAGCAGTTCTTC.

The V gene is TRBV7-2, the J gene TRBJ2-7; D may correspond to TRBD1 or TRBD2 (5 bases each). There are 13 residues in the CDR3. Trimming removed 5 bases at V and 2 bases at J, with 10 bases between. Germline V gene lookup returns CDR1 SGHTA and CDR2 FQGNSA. CDR3 nucleotides: TGTGCCAGCAGCGACGGGGCCACCTACGAGCAGTACGTC. It encodes CASSDGATYEQYV.

Only a few counts were recorded for this clone. The chain couples TRBV2 to TRBJ1-2, with no clear D. The germline V and J ends were trimmed by 9 bases and 1 base, with 9 bases remaining between them. Germline CDR1 reads SNHLY; CDR2 reads FYNNEI. The CDR3 is made up of 12 amino acids. The CDR3 nucleotides read TGTGCCAGTCGACTCCGTAACTATGGCTACACCTTC. Amino acids: CASRLRNYGYTF.

In its sample, this clone was seen a few times. The J gene is TRBJ2-6, the V gene TRBV7-8; D is ambiguous. Germline V lookup: CDR1 SGHVS, CDR2 FQNEAQ. The CDR3 totals 17 residues. V gave up 5 bases and J gave up 0 bases, with 14 bases separating them. CDR3 in DNA: TGTGCCAGCAGCCGATGGGATTTCCTCTCTGGGGCCAACGTCCTGACTTTC. Encoded protein: CASSRWDFLSGANVLTF.

This rearrangement joins TRBV28 to TRBJ2-5; D is possibly TRBD2 (5 bases). The CDR3 contains 16 residues. Trimming left V 3 bases short and J 3 bases short, with 17 bases between. Germline values: CDR1 MDHEN, CDR2 SYDVKM. CDR3 in amino acids: CASSLWYQRKKETQYF. CDR3 nucleotides: TGTGCCAGCAGTTTGTGGTATCAGCGGAAAAAAGAGACCCAGTACTTC.

This clone occurred a few times. J is TRBJ2-7 and V is TRBV29-1, with D possibly being TRBD1 (5 bases). This CDR3 has 13 residues. Looked up from germline, CDR1 is SQVTM and CDR2 is ANQGSEA. Trimming stripped 4 bases from V and 4 bases from J, with 14 bases between. The CDR3 region has the DNA TGCAGCGTTGTACTGGACACGACATACGAGCAGTACGTC. Translated, it gives CSVVLDTTYEQYV.

The chain links TRBV4-2 to TRBJ1-5; the D gene is possibly TRBD1 (5 bases). Germline V gene sequence: CDR1 LGHNA, CDR2 YNFKEQ. The V gene lost 4 bases and the J gene lost 5 bases, with 12 bases spanning the gap. The CDR3 length is 14 residues. The CDR3 DNA sequence: TGTGCCAGCAGCCCCCAAGGACAAGATCAGCCCCAGCATTTT. Amino acids: CASSPQGQDQPQHF.

This clone has only a few counts. The V and J genes are TRBV7-9 and TRBJ2-7; D unresolved. Trimming took 2 bases from V and 5 from J, leaving 16 bases between them. CDR1 and CDR2 from the germline V gene are SEHNR and FQNEAQ (reference sequence). This CDR3 has 15 residues. CDR3 DNA sequence: TGTGCCAGCAGCTTACTCGATAGGCCTCCTGACGAGCAGTACTTC. Protein sequence: CASSLLDRPPDEQYF.

The V call is TRBV15, the J call TRBJ2-7; the match to TRBD1 covers 9 bases. The ends lost 3 bases at V and 2 bases at J; junction bases unmatched: 17. CDR1 and CDR2 (germline): LNHNV, YYDKDF (reference sequence). The CDR3 consists of 19 residues. The CDR3 region has the DNA TGTGCCACCAGCAGCGGTGGGGGGACAGGGAAATTCTCTGCCTACGAGCAGTACTTC. Its translation: CATSSGGGTGKFSAYEQYF.

There are a few counts of this clone. CDR3 DNA sequence: TGTGCCAGCAGTGTGGTGTCTCGCTACACAGATACGCAGTATTTT. Its protein is CASSVVSRYTDTQYF. The chain recombines TRBV2 with TRBJ2-3; D uncertain. The CDR3 runs 15 residues. V was pared by 4 bases and J by 2 bases, with 13 bases between. Germline V lookup: CDR1 SNHLY, CDR2 FYNNEI.

Only a few counts were recorded for this clone. Written as DNA, the CDR3 is TGCAGCGTTGTGAAGGGGAGGGGATCTAATGGCTACACCTTC. This encodes CSVVKGRGSNGYTF. This chain joins TRBV29-1 and TRBJ1-2; maybe TRBD1 (5 bases). Deletions cut 4 bases from V and 6 bases from J, with 18 bases between. Per the germline V gene, CDR1 is SQVTM and CDR2 is ANQGSEA. The CDR3 has 14 amino acids.

This sequence joins TRBV29-1 and TRBJ2-1; D perhaps matches TRBD2 (5 bases). Trimming left V 1 base short and J 4 bases short, with 17 bases between. Germline CDR1 reads SQVTM; CDR2 reads ANQGSEA. This CDR3 has 16 residues. CDR3 coding DNA: TGCAGCGTTGAAGCGGGCCTCGGAACGGGATACAATGAGCAGTTCTTC. Translating gives CSVEAGLGTGYNEQFF.

The chain links TRBV5-1 to TRBJ2-6; possibly TRBD1 for D (5 bases). The CDR3 extends over 15 amino acids. The germline CDR1 and CDR2 sequences are SGHRS and YFSETQ. Deletions cut 2 bases from V and 0 bases from J, with 6 bases between. DNA for the CDR3: TGCGCCAGCAGCTTACAGGTCTCTGGGGCCAACGTCCTGACTTTC. Translated: CASSLQVSGANVLTF.

The V and J genes are TRBV5-1 and TRBJ1-5; 7 bases line up with TRBD1. CDR3 size: 13 residues. Germline values: CDR1 SGHRS, CDR2 YFSETQ. V was pared by 3 bases and J by 9 bases, with 6 bases of the junction left unmatched. The CDR3 reads CASSWDSSGPQHF. For the CDR3, the DNA is TGCGCCAGCAGCTGGGACAGCTCCGGGCCCCAGCATTTT.

This clone has more than one count but fewer than ten. The rearrangement links TRBV7-3 to TRBJ1-1; D is perhaps TRBD1 (6 bases). The CDR3 has 14 residues. The V end lost 5 bases, the J end lost 9 bases, and 19 bases lay between the germline ends. Germline values: CDR1 SGHTA, CDR2 FQGTGA. CDR3 amino acids: CASSGGGAAEKAFF. The DNA of the CDR3 is TGTGCCAGCAGCGGCGGGGGCGCGGCGGAGAAAGCTTTCTTT.

This rearrangement joins TRBV7-3 to TRBJ2-7; TRBD1 matches 8 bases. Germline-derived CDR1 and CDR2 are SGHTA and FQGTGA. J gave up 0 bases and V 1 base, and 2 bases lay outside the gene matches. The CDR3 runs 15 residues. The CDR3 coding sequence is TGTGCCAGCAGCTTAATGGGGACAGGCTCCTACGAGCAGTACTTC. The encoded protein is CASSLMGTGSYEQYF.

V and J are TRBV4-3 and TRBJ1-4; maybe TRBD1 (5 bases). Trimming shortened V by 0 bases and J by 8 bases, and 16 bases separated the two germline ends. The germline gives CDR1 LGHNA, CDR2 YSLEER. The CDR3 loop spans 16 amino acids. The CDR3 region is CASSQETGLSGEKLFF. The CDR3 coding sequence is TGCGCCAGCAGCCAAGAGACGGGACTATCGGGGGAAAAACTGTTTTTT.

This clone was observed a handful of times. The chain employs TRBV7-3 and TRBJ1-3; no clear D gene. The V gene lost 2 bases and the J gene lost 1 base, with 6 bases spanning the gap. This CDR3 has 14 amino acids. Germline values: CDR1 SGHTA, CDR2 FQGTGA. The CDR3 DNA sequence: TGTGCCAGCAGCTTATGGGGATCTGGAAACACCATATATTTT. Translation gives CASSLWGSGNTIYF.

This clone was counted between two and nine times. The V and J genes are TRBV27 and TRBJ1-6; unclear D gene. Trimming cost V 3 bases and J 8 bases, with 8 bases left between them. Germline V lookup: CDR1 MNHEY, CDR2 SMNVEV (reference sequence). The CDR3 covers 13 residues. The CDR3 region is CASSFRRDSPLHF. The CDR3 region has the DNA TGTGCCAGCAGTTTTAGGCGGGATTCACCCCTCCACTTT.

A few counts support this clone. The chain is built from TRBV9 and TRBJ2-3; D may be TRBD2 (6 bases). The V end was cut by 3 bases, the J end by 4 bases, with 15 bases between. The CDR3 extends over 15 amino acids. The V gene's germline CDR1 is SGDLS and CDR2 YYNGEE. The DNA of the CDR3 is TGTGCCAGCAGCGGAGGAGGGCTAGCTTCAGATACGCAGTATTTT. It is translated as CASSGGGLASDTQYF.

This clone was seen a few times. This same CDR3 is encoded by further DNA sequences in the sample. V gene TRBV7-3 combines with J gene TRBJ2-1, with 8 positions matching TRBD1. Germline trimming cut 5 bases from V and 2 bases from J; bases unmatched to any gene: 5. This CDR3 is 15 amino acids long. Germline loops: CDR1 SGHTA, CDR2 FQGTGA. For the CDR3, the DNA is TGTGCCAGCAGCCCGGACAGGGCCCCCTACAATGAGCAGTTCTTC. Protein: CASSPDRAPYNEQFF.

The chain combines TRBV7-2 with TRBJ1-4; D uncertain. CDR3 length equals 14 residues. V lost 0 bases to trimming and J lost 8 bases, with 10 bases between them. CDR1 and CDR2 (germline): SGHTA, FQGNSA. CDR3 nucleotide sequence: TGTGCCAGCAGCTTAGCTAGGGATGGGGAAAAACTGTTTTTT. This gives the protein CASSLARDGEKLFF.

The chain links TRBV7-9 to TRBJ1-5, with D perhaps matching TRBD1 (6 bases). Germline CDR1 SEHNR, CDR2 FQNEAQ (reference sequence). The CDR3 runs to 16 residues. Trimming stripped 1 base from V and 1 base from J, with 11 bases between. The CDR3 is CASSLVTGLSNQPQHF. The CDR3 region has the DNA TGTGCCAGCAGCTTAGTTACAGGGTTGAGCAATCAGCCCCAGCATTTT. Supplemented by reference TRBV7-9 and TRBJ1-5, the full variable domain reads DTGVSQNPRHKITKRGQNVTFRCDPISEHNRLYWYRQTLGQGPEFLTYFQNEAQLEKSRLLSDRFSAERPKGSFSTLEIQRTEQGDSAMYLCASSLVTGLSNQPQHFGDGTRLSIL.

The genes are TRBV4-1 and TRBJ1-5, with 9 bases that match TRBD1. J lost 0 bases, V lost 1 base, and 4 bases had no gene match. Germline CDR1 is MGHRA and CDR2 is YSYEKL. This CDR3 is 17 amino acids long. The DNA of the CDR3 is TGCGCCAGCAGCCAAGGTGGGACAGGGTATAGCAATCAGCCCCAGCATTTT. It translates to CASSQGGTGYSNQPQHF.

The count of this clone is one. The chain recombines TRBV7-9 with TRBJ1-2; D is unclear. This CDR3 is 15 amino acids long. V was trimmed by 3 bases and J by 2 bases, leaving 13 bases between them. From germline, CDR1 is SEHNR and CDR2 FQNEAQ (reference sequence). The CDR3 bases are TGTGCCAGCAGCTTTGGTTCCACCCAGAACTATGGCTACACCTTC. Amino acids: CASSFGSTQNYGYTF.

This clone was seen a few times. The chain carries TRBV2 and TRBJ2-5; D unresolved. V was cut by 8 bases and J by 7 bases, with 5 bases left in between. The CDR3 contains 9 residues. Germline CDR1 SNHLY, CDR2 FYNNEI. CDR3: CASGVTQYF. The CDR3 DNA reads as TGTGCCAGCGGGGTGACCCAGTACTTC.

The chain uses TRBV7-8 and TRBJ2-2; weak D call: TRBD1 (7 bases). Germline V gene sequence: CDR1 SGHVS, CDR2 FQNEAQ. Trimming pared 3 bases from V and 6 bases from J, leaving 14 bases between. This CDR3 contains 15 residues. CDR3 protein: CASSFRQGGAGELFF. The CDR3 DNA follows: TGTGCCAGCAGCTTCCGACAGGGAGGCGCCGGGGAGCTGTTTTTT.

This clone occurred a few times. This sequence joins TRBV7-8 and TRBJ2-3, with 9 positions matching TRBD2. Trimming cost V 1 base and J 0 bases; bases outside gene matches: 2. The CDR3 runs 16 residues. The germline V gene encodes CDR1 SGHVS and CDR2 FQNEAQ. The DNA for the CDR3 is TGTGCCAGCAGCTTAGTTAGCGGGGGTAGCACAGATACGCAGTATTTT. Translated: CASSLVSGGSTDTQYF.

In this sample, this clone turned up a few times. The V gene is TRBV13, the J gene TRBJ2-7, with D tentatively TRBD2 (5 bases). This CDR3 is built from 13 residues. Germline CDR1 reads PRHDT; CDR2 reads FYEKMQ (reference sequence). V lost 5 bases to trimming and J lost 2 bases, with 10 bases between them. The DNA of the CDR3 is TGTGCCAGCAGCGCCCGGGAAGCCTACGAGCAGTACTTC. Protein sequence: CASSAREAYEQYF.

A remark on this clone: Different DNA sequences within this sample yield the same CDR3. This sequence joins TRBV15 and TRBJ2-5; D gene unclear. The length of the CDR3 is 13 residues. V lost 0 bases, J lost 4 bases, and 6 bases lay in between. From germline, CDR1 is LNHNV and CDR2 YYDKDF (reference sequence). Here the CDR3 reads CATSRDPRETQYF. The CDR3 coding sequence is TGTGCCACCAGCAGAGATCCTAGAGAGACCCAGTACTTC.